This T cell receptor beta chain was obtained from a study of blood T cell repertoires in COVID-19. Overall study context: Samples of COVID-19 (acute and convalescent) were obtained from the United States, Italy and Spain.

In the authors' methods: It was from reference gene primer amplification that nucleated cell counts were estimated. Some clones are missing from TCRdb's copy, which holds only in-frame ones; the method was immunoSEQ multiplex PCR. That table furnishes V, J and clone size, whereas the DNA furnished D and trimming. The sample has over 120,000 clones, approximately 90% seen once. Germline assignment: CDR1 MNHEY and CDR2 SMNVEV (reference sequence). The CDR3 extends over 15 amino acids. Trimming stripped 7 bases from V and 3 bases from J, with 19 bases between. Resolution of symptoms, clearance, or two negative PCRs was present in recovered Cohort 3 donors.

The V call is TRBV27, the J call TRBJ2-7, with D possibly TRBD2 on 6 matching bases. This TCR derives from a middle-aged man who had recovered from COVID-19. The material sequenced was PBMCs or T cells enriched from blood (not recorded which). This CDR3 is CASKNGGQGNYEQYF. For the CDR3, the DNA is TGTGCCAGCAAAAATGGAGGGCAGGGCAACTACGAGCAGTACTTC.